These 20 T cell receptor beta chains were all obtained from the same sample, sequenced in a study of CD8+ T cells in alopecia areata. Investigators isolated RNA and reverse transcribed it into cDNA to act as the sequencing template. Sequencing used immunoSEQ multiplex PCR; TCRdb keeps in-frame clones, though not all of them. Among over 85,000 clones listed, around 45% were seen once. The sample consisted of CD4+ T cells sorted from blood. Receptors originate from a human donor with alopecia areata.

This chain joins TRBV7-2 and TRBJ2-7; D is undetermined. The CDR3 sequence is 13 residues long. Between the trimmed V and J ends, which lost 0 bases and 3 bases, there was a span of 6 bases. Germline V gene data show CDR1 as SGHTA and CDR2 as FQGNSA. The CDR3 loop reads CASSLARGYEQYF. Written as DNA, the CDR3 is TGTGCCAGCAGCTTAGCGCGCGGCTACGAGCAGTACTTC.

In its sample, this clone was seen a few times. The chain recombines TRBV9 with TRBJ2-7; 11 nucleotides match TRBD2. Germline V gene data show CDR1 as SGDLS and CDR2 as YYNGEE. Losses at the gene ends were 3 bases for V and 2 bases for J; bases not matched to a gene: 7. The CDR3 consists of 16 residues. Here the CDR3 DNA reads TGTGCCAGCAGCGGACTAGCGGGACGGAGCCCCTACGAGCAGTACTTC. Encoded protein: CASSGLAGRSPYEQYF. The full variable domain, rest sourced from reference TRBV9 and TRBJ2-7, is DSGVTQTPKHLITATGQRVTLRCSPRSGDLSVYWYQQSLDQGLQFLIQYYNGEERAKGNILERFSAQQFPDLHSELNLSSLELGDSALYFCASSGLAGRSPYEQYFGPGTRLTVT.

The rearrangement uses TRBV5-6 and TRBJ2-1, with D possibly matching TRBD1 (7 bases). V was shortened by 5 bases and J by 1 base, with 10 bases between the two germline ends. Germline CDR1 reads SGHDT; CDR2 reads YYEEEE. This CDR3 region has 14 residues. CDR3: CASRGGQSYNEQFF. CDR3 bases: TGTGCCAGCAGGGGGGGACAGTCCTACAATGAGCAGTTCTTC.

The chain employs TRBV7-8 and TRBJ1-6; TRBD1 matches 7 bases. Germline V gene lookup returns CDR1 SGHVS and CDR2 FQNEAQ. With V trimmed by 3 bases and J by 5 bases, 4 bases remained unmatched. The CDR3 covers 15 residues. The CDR3 bases are TGTGCCAGCAGCTTCACGGGACAGCATAATTCACCCCTCCACTTT. Translation gives CASSFTGQHNSPLHF. Looking up the rest from reference TRBV7-8 and TRBJ1-6 gives the full variable domain: GAGVSQSPRYKVAKRGQDVALRCDPISGHVSLFWYQQALGQGPEFLTYFQNEAQLDKSGLPSDRFFAERPEGSVSTLKIQRTQQEDSAVYLCASSFTGQHNSPLHFGNGTRLTVT.

This clone has more than one count but fewer than ten. The rearrangement uses TRBV4-1 and TRBJ2-5; TRBD2 matches 9 bases. In germline, CDR1 is MGHRA, CDR2 YSYEKL. Losses at the gene ends were 4 bases for V and 5 bases for J; bases not matched to a gene: 2. CDR3 length: 13 amino acids. The CDR3 sequence is CASSRTSAETQYF. The CDR3 nucleotides are TGCGCCAGCAGCCGGACTAGCGCTGAGACCCAGTACTTC.

The V call is TRBV30, the J call TRBJ1-5, with D unclear. Germline loops: CDR1 GTSNPN, CDR2 SVGIG (reference sequence). CDR3 length equals 12 residues. V lost 0 bases and J lost 9, with 9 bases in between. This CDR3 reads CAWSVTRGPQHF. The CDR3 region has the DNA TGTGCCTGGAGTGTTACAAGAGGGCCCCAGCATTTT.

The J gene is TRBJ2-1, the V gene TRBV30; a weak D match, TRBD2 (6 bases). This CDR3 has 13 residues. The V end lost 4 bases, the J end lost 2 bases, and 9 bases lay between the germline ends. Germline CDR1 is GTSNPN and CDR2 is SVGIG (reference sequence). The DNA of the CDR3 is TGTGCCTGGAAAGCTAGCGCCTACAATGAGCAGTTCTTC. Translated, it gives CAWKASAYNEQFF.

This clone was seen more than once but under ten times. The V gene is TRBV7-2, the J gene TRBJ1-3, with TRBD1 matching over 9 bases. Germline-derived CDR1 and CDR2 are SGHTA and FQGNSA. After removal of 5 bases from V and 4 bases from J, the junction contained 6 bases not matched to a gene. There are 15 residues in the CDR3. Here the CDR3 reads CASSPHGTGGNTIYF. The DNA of the CDR3 is TGTGCCAGCAGCCCACACGGGACAGGGGGAAACACCATATATTTT. The variable domain in full, completed from reference TRBV7-2 and TRBJ1-3, reads GAGVSQSPSNKVTEKGKDVELRCDPISGHTALYWYRQSLGQGLEFLIYFQGNSAPDKSGLPSDRFSAERTGGSVSTLTIQRTQQEDSAVYLCASSPHGTGGNTIYFGEGSWLTVV.

This clone was detected a few times. This rearrangement joins TRBV19 to TRBJ2-3; the D is unclear. Germline loops: CDR1 LNHDA, CDR2 SQIVND (reference sequence). The ends were cut back, 7 bases at V and 1 base at J, with 6 bases in the middle. The length of the CDR3 is 12 residues. CDR3 sequence: CASTGRTDTQYF. The CDR3 nucleotides read TGTGCCAGTACTGGCCGCACAGATACGCAGTATTTT.

This clone was detected only once. The gene calls are TRBV9 and TRBJ1-2, with D uncertain. CDR3 length equals 11 residues. V was trimmed by 4 bases and J by 5 bases, leaving 6 bases between them. Germline CDR1 reads SGDLS; CDR2 reads YYNGEE. CDR3 amino acids: CASSQNYGYTF. DNA of the CDR3: TGTGCCAGCAGCCAAAATTATGGCTACACCTTC.

This clone was detected once. The chain employs TRBV9 and TRBJ2-1; D unresolved. CDR3 length: 11 residues. Germline V gene lookup returns CDR1 SGDLS and CDR2 YYNGEE. Trimming removed 0 bases at V and 10 bases at J, with 5 bases between. CDR3 sequence (DNA): TGTGCCAGCAGCGTAGAGGGAGAGCAGTTCTTC. Translation gives CASSVEGEQFF.

The V call is TRBV29-1, the J call TRBJ1-3; 9 positions agree with TRBD1. Germline CDR1 is SQVTM and CDR2 is ANQGSEA. Trimming removed 4 bases from V and 6 bases from J; junction bases left unmatched: 4. CDR3 length equals 13 residues. The DNA for the CDR3 is TGCAGCGTTGGACAGGGGGTCGAAAACACCATATATTTT. Its translation: CSVGQGVENTIYF.

This clone was observed a handful of times. The chain couples TRBV28 to TRBJ2-3; the D gene is possibly TRBD1 (5 bases). CDR3 length equals 16 residues. Germline V gene sequence: CDR1 MDHEN, CDR2 SYDVKM. Trimming shortened V by 5 bases and J by 4 bases, and 19 bases separated the two germline ends. CDR3 in amino acids: CASSTPRTGPPDTQYF. DNA for the CDR3: TGTGCCAGCAGTACCCCGCGTACAGGCCCACCAGATACGCAGTATTTT.

The DNA for the CDR3 is TGTGCCAGCAGTTACGGCCCGGGACTAGCGGACAATGAGCAGTTCTTC. The encoded protein is CASSYGPGLADNEQFF. The chain has TRBV6-5 and TRBJ2-1, with 11 nucleotides matching TRBD2. V trimming: 2 bases; J trimming: 5 bases; junction bases outside the gene matches: 5. Germline CDR1 reads MNHEY; CDR2 reads SVGAGI. This CDR3 is built from 16 residues.

CDR3 in amino acids: CASSLVTARTGELFF. The CDR3 DNA reads as TGCGCCAGCAGCTTGGTGACAGCCAGGACCGGGGAGCTGTTTTTT. V gene TRBV5-1 combines with J gene TRBJ2-2; maybe TRBD1 (5 bases). Germline assignment: CDR1 SGHRS and CDR2 YFSETQ. The V gene lost 0 bases and the J gene lost 5 bases, with 11 bases spanning the gap. The length of the CDR3 is 15 residues.

The V gene is TRBV27, the J gene TRBJ2-4; TRBD2 matches at 8 bases. The CDR3 consists of 17 residues. V lost 7 bases, J lost 1 base, and 12 bases stayed unmatched. The V gene's germline CDR1 is MNHEY and CDR2 SMNVEV (reference sequence). Here the CDR3 reads CASNSLRGGAAKNIQYF. CDR3 sequence (DNA): TGTGCCAGCAACTCACTCCGGGGGGGCGCGGCCAAAAACATTCAGTACTTC.

The gene calls are TRBV29-1 and TRBJ2-7, with TRBD1 matching 7 bases. The germline V gene has CDR1 SQVTM and CDR2 ANQGSEA. The CDR3 covers 12 residues. With 4 bases clipped from V and 6 bases from J, the junction kept 6 bases outside the gene matches. CDR3 protein: CSVGTGVSEQYF. The CDR3 DNA reads as TGCAGCGTTGGTACAGGGGTCTCCGAGCAGTACTTC.

A few counts support this clone. The V call is TRBV28, the J call TRBJ2-1; D might be TRBD2 (7 bases). Germline V gene data show CDR1 as MDHEN and CDR2 as SYDVKM. The V gene lost 6 bases and the J gene lost 5 bases, with 17 bases spanning the gap. This CDR3 is 15 amino acids long. In DNA form, the CDR3 reads TGTGCCAGCAGCCCTCGCGGGGGCAGTAACAATGAGCAGTTCTTC. Translating gives CASSPRGGSNNEQFF.

This clone was seen a few times. The chain recombines TRBV28 with TRBJ1-6, with TRBD1 identical over 7 bases. The CDR3 is 14 residues long. V trimming: 6 bases; J trimming: 6 bases; junction bases outside the gene matches: 5. Germline lookup yields CDR1 MDHEN and CDR2 SYDVKM. CDR3 DNA sequence: TGTGCCAGCAGCCCGGGACAGAGTAATTCACCCCTCCACTTT. It encodes CASSPGQSNSPLHF.

This clone was detected a few times. The chain couples TRBV29-1 to TRBJ2-1, with TRBD2 matching over 13 bases. The CDR3 covers 15 residues. From germline, CDR1 is SQVTM and CDR2 ANQGSEA. V was clipped by 1 base and J by 3 bases; unmatched bases: 0. The CDR3 nucleotides are TGCAGCGTTGAAGGACTAGCGGGAGGCTACAATGAGCAGTTCTTC. It yields the protein CSVEGLAGGYNEQFF.